This T cell receptor beta chain was found in a study of tumor-infiltrating lymphocytes in primary liver carcinoma. This CDR3 contains 16 residues. The germline CDR1 and CDR2 sequences are SEHNR and FQNEAQ (reference sequence). V lost 1 base and J lost 6; bases outside the gene matches: 7. The study extracted blood RNA from unsorted whole blood and also extracted germline DNA. Production of TCR beta cDNA used 400 to 650 ng total RNA together with a constant-region primer. Investigators got TCR beta libraries out of three nested multiplex PCR rounds, done with slightly modified ARM-PCR. Two initial PCR rounds of around 10 cycles each paired TRBV1-TRBV30 forward primers with a C-beta reverse primer. Each CDR3 protein gets one entry after TCRdb re-called the multiplex PCR reads with MiXCR. The data show 330,000 or so distinct CDR3 sequences, almost 65% seen once.

The sample was peripheral blood. The J gene is TRBJ2-7, the V gene TRBV7-9; 12 bases are a match to TRBD1. The source is a man aged 35 to 55 with primary liver carcinoma and hepatitis B virus infection. In nucleotides, the CDR3 is TGTGCCAGCAGCTTAGTGCTGGGACAGGGGGCCCTCGAGCAGTACTTC. Translating it yields CASSLVLGQGALEQYF.